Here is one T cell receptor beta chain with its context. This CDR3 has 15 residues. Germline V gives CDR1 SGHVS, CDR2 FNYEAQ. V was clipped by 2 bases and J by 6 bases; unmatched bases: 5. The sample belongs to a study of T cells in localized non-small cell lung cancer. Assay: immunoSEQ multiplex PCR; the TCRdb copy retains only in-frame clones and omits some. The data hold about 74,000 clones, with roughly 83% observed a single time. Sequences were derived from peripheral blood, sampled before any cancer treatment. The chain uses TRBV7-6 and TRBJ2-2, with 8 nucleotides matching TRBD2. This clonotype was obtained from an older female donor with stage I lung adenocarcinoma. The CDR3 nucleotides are TGTGCCAGCAGCTTACTGCGGGGGGAAGCCGGGGAGCTGTTTTTT. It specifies CASSLLRGEAGELFF.